A selection of T cell receptor beta chains follows, all from one sample in a study of blood T cells in healthy people across ages. TCRdb ran MiXCR on the 5' RACE reads and lists one entry per CDR3 protein. The repertoire has hundreds of thousands of distinct CDR3 sequences, under 25% of them found once; the top ten carry 3.5% to 4%. Sequencing used blood. The receptors shown here come from a man between 65 and 79 years old in good health. Both conserved end residues are part of each CDR3. The D gene is left open where the match is weak. Clone size is not always given. Where it is, it says once, few, many or a class for expanded clones.

d_call,clone_size,j_call,v_call,cdr3_nt,cdr3_aa
TRBD2,.,TRBJ2-5,TRBV9,TGTGCCAGCAGCTTAGCGGGAGGTTCGCTAGAGACCCAGTACTTC,CASSLAGGSLETQYF
TRBD2,.,TRBJ2-1,TRBV28,TGTGCCAGCAGGGATAGCGGGAGCTACAATGAGCAGTTCTTC,CASRDSGSYNEQFF
TRBD1,.,TRBJ2-5,TRBV6-5,TGTGCCAGCGCCCGAGACAGGGGAGAGACCCAGTACTTC,CASARDRGETQYF
TRBD2,few,TRBJ2-3,TRBV20-1,TGCAGTGCCTGGGGACTAGCGGGAGGCCTCACAGATACGCAGTATTTT,CSAWGLAGGLTDTQYF
.,few,TRBJ1-4,TRBV20-1,TGCAGTGCTAGAAGGGGGGGTACTCCTAATGAAAAACTGTTTTTT,CSARRGGTPNEKLFF
TRBD2,few,TRBJ2-1,TRBV5-6,TGTGCCAGCAGCTTTTCCCCTAGCGGGATCACTGAGCAGTTCTTC,CASSFSPSGITEQFF
TRBD2,.,TRBJ2-1,TRBV4-1,TGCGCCAGCAGCAAGGCGGGAGGGAGCTCCTACAATGAGCAGTTCTTC,CASSKAGGSSYNEQFF
.,few,TRBJ2-5,TRBV5-1,TGCGCCAGCAGCTTGTATTCGGAGACCCAGTACTTC,CASSLYSETQYF
TRBD2,few,TRBJ2-3,TRBV2,TGTGCCAGCAGTGACGGACTAGTGGGAGCCCAACCGGGTACGCAGTATTTT,CASSDGLVGAQPGTQYF
.,.,TRBJ2-3,TRBV5-1,TGCGCCAGCAGCTTGGGAGGACGAGACACAGATACGCAGTATTTT,CASSLGGRDTDTQYF
.,many,TRBJ2-5,TRBV4-3,TGCGCCAGCAGCCTCAGGGCGTACCAAGAGACCCAGTACTTC,CASSLRAYQETQYF
.,.,TRBJ2-7,TRBV28,TGTGCCAGCAACCTCCAGGACAGCTACGAGCAGTACTTC,CASNLQDSYEQYF
.,few,TRBJ2-6,TRBV19,TGTGCCAGTAGACATAACTTCCACTCTGGGGCCAACGTCCTGACTTTC,CASRHNFHSGANVLTF
TRBD2,once,TRBJ2-7,TRBV5-1,TGCGCCAGCAGCTTGAGGGCGGGAGTTAGCGAGCAGTACTTC,CASSLRAGVSEQYF
.,.,TRBJ2-3,TRBV18,TGTGCCAGCTCACCTTCTCCCGATACGCAGTATTTT,CASSPSPDTQYF
.,few,TRBJ2-2,TRBV7-2,TGTGCCAGCAGCTTATTGCGGAGCACCGGGGAGCTGTTTTTT,CASSLLRSTGELFF
.,few,TRBJ2-1,TRBV2,TGTGCCAGCAGTCCATCCGGGACCTCGGCAATTGTTGGGCAGTTCTTC,CASSPSGTSAIVGQFF
.,few,TRBJ2-7,TRBV20-1,TGCAGTGCTAGCAAGACCGGACAATTGGGCGAGCAGTACTTC,CSASKTGQLGEQYF
TRBD2,.,TRBJ2-7,TRBV11-2,TGTGCCAGCAGCCTCCGGGACTATAACCTCGAGCAGTACTTC,CASSLRDYNLEQYF
.,few,TRBJ2-3,TRBV7-3,TGTGCCAGCAGCCCCGGGACATCTAGCACGGATACGCAGTATTTT,CASSPGTSSTDTQYF
.,.,TRBJ1-4,TRBV7-3,TGTGCCAGCAGCAACCTGACAGAGATGATTGGCAAACTGTTTTTT,CASSNLTEMIGKLFF
.,many,TRBJ2-7,TRBV20-1,TGCAGTGCTAGAGGAGGAGGACGGACAAGCGTCTCCTACGAGCAGTACTTC,CSARGGGRTSVSYEQYF
TRBD2,.,TRBJ2-2,TRBV5-1,TGCGCCAGCAGCTTCAGAGCGGGAGGCCATACCGGGGAGCTGTTTTTT,CASSFRAGGHTGELFF
.,few,TRBJ2-7,TRBV7-9,TGTGCCAGCAGTCCACAACAGGGCCCCTACGAGCAGTACTTC,CASSPQQGPYEQYF
.,few,TRBJ2-2,TRBV10-3,TGTGCCATCAGTGATCTCAGACCCGGGGAGCTGTTTTTT,CAISDLRPGELFF
TRBD2,many,TRBJ2-3,TRBV3-1,TGTGCCAGCAGCCCCCGAATAGCGGGAGATACGCAGTATTTT,CASSPRIAGDTQYF
.,.,TRBJ2-1,TRBV6-6,TGTGCCAGCAGTAACCCGCCCGGGGGCTACAATGAGCAGTTCTTC,CASSNPPGGYNEQFF
.,few,TRBJ2-3,TRBV28,TGTGCCAGCAGTTCGTACGGGGGCACAGATACGCAGTATTTT,CASSSYGGTDTQYF
TRBD2,many,TRBJ2-5,TRBV5-6,TGTGCCAGCAGCTCTGCGGGAGGGGTAGAGACCCAGTACTTC,CASSSAGGVETQYF
TRBD1,.,TRBJ1-4,TRBV18,TGTGCCAGCTCACCTCTGGAAGCCGGGACAGGGGGTGAAAAACTGTTTTTT,CASSPLEAGTGGEKLFF
.,.,TRBJ1-6,TRBV5-1,TGCGCCAGCAGCTCAGGAAATTCACCCCTCCACTTT,CASSSGNSPLHF
TRBD1,few,TRBJ2-5,TRBV12-3/TRBV12-4,TGTGCCAGCAGTAGGACAGGGGGCCCGGAGACCCAGTACTTC,CASSRTGGPETQYF
TRBD1,few,TRBJ2-4,TRBV7-9,TGTGCCAGCAGCTTCGACAGGGAAGCCAAAAACATTCAGTACTTC,CASSFDREAKNIQYF
.,many,TRBJ2-1,TRBV20-1,TGCAGTGCTAGCAGGAGCTCCTACAATGAGCAGTTCTTC,CSASRSSYNEQFF
.,.,TRBJ2-5,TRBV4-1,TGCGCCAGCAGCCAAGGGCCTAAGGGGCAAGAGACCCAGTACTTC,CASSQGPKGQETQYF